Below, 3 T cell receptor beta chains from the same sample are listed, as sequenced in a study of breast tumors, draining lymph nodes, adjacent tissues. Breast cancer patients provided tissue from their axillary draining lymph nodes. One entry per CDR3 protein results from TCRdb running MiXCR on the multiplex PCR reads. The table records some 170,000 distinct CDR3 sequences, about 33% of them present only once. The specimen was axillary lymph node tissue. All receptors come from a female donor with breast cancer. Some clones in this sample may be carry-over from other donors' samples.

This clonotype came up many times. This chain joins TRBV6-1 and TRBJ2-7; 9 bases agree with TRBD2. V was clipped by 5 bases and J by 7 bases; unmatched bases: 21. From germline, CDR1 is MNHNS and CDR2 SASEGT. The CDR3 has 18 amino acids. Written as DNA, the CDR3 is TGTGCCAGCAGTTCCCGACAGACTAGCGGAGCTACGTGGGGGGAGCAGTACTTC. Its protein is CASSSRQTSGATWGEQYF.

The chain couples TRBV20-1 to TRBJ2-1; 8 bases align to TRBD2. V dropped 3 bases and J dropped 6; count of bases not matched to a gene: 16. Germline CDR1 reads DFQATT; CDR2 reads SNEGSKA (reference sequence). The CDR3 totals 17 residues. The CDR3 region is CSARRRGGPPLTNEQFF. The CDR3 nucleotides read TGCAGTGCTAGGCGCCGGGGGGGGCCGCCTTTGACCAATGAGCAGTTCTTC.

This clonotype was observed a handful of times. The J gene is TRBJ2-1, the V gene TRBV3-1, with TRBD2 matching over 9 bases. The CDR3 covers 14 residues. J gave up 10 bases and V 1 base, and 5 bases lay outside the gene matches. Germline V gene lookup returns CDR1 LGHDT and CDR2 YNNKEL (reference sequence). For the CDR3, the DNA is TGTGCCAGCAGCCAAGCCGCGGGGGGGGGAGAGCAGTTCTTC. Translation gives CASSQAAGGGEQFF.